Presented here are 2 T cell receptor beta chains from one specimen sequenced in a study of T cells in Graves' hyperthyroidism and ophthalmopathy. Amplified regions were TCR beta CDR3 sequences from RNA transcripts. First-round RT-PCR of the TCR CDR3 relied on the HTBI primer set. TCRdb re-called the multiplex PCR reads through MiXCR, storing one row per CDR3 protein. The sample carries hundreds of thousands of distinct CDR3 sequences, 12% to 15% recorded once. Sequencing input: blood. These receptor sequences come from a woman younger than 35 with Graves' hyperthyroidism.

J is TRBJ2-6 and V is TRBV7-8; D unresolved. The CDR3 has 15 residues. Germline V gene lookup returns CDR1 SGHVS and CDR2 FQNEAQ. Trimming removed 5 bases from V and 4 bases from J, with 12 bases in between. The CDR3 sequence is CASSRELQGANVLTF. The CDR3 DNA follows: TGTGCCAGCAGCCGAGAATTGCAGGGGGCCAACGTCCTGACTTTC.

This clonotype was observed many times. CDR3 coding DNA: TGTGCCAGCACCGAACAGGGGTTCACCGGGGAGCTGTTTTTT. This encodes CASTEQGFTGELFF. J is TRBJ2-2 and V is TRBV11-3, with 7 positions matching TRBD1. CDR3 length equals 14 residues. Germline assignment: CDR1 SGHNT and CDR2 YENEEA. V lost 7 bases to trimming and J lost 4 bases; unmatched junction nucleotides: 6.